Each of the 20 T cell receptor beta chains below was sequenced from the same sample in a study of patients and donors after allogeneic stem cell transplantation. TCRdb itself ran the RT-PCR reads through MiXCR, one entry per CDR3 protein. Of approximately 200,000 distinct CDR3 sequences listed, around 41% were seen once; the top ten hold 9.5% to 13%. The sequenced sample was blood, either unsorted or a sorted T cell fraction (not recorded which). All receptors come from a human donor who was either an allogeneic HSCT recipient or a stem cell or donor lymphocyte infusion donor (not recorded which). It is not recorded whose cells these are; they may come from a transplant donor.

The chain couples TRBV4-3 to TRBJ1-2; TRBD1 agrees at 7 bases. The J segment lost 1 base and the V segment lost 2 bases, leaving 4 bases of the junction unmatched. Per germline, CDR1 LGHNA and CDR2 YSLEER. The CDR3 is 15 amino acids. CDR3 protein: CASSQRTGDNYGYTF. The CDR3 region has the DNA TGCGCCAGCAGCCAACGGACAGGCGATAACTATGGCTACACCTTC.

The chain links TRBV10-3 to TRBJ2-3; D not certain. V lost 3 bases and J 2 bases, leaving 6 bases between the germline ends. This CDR3 has 13 amino acids. Germline CDR1 is ENHRY and CDR2 is SYGVKD. CDR3 coding DNA: TGTGCCATCAGTGAAAAGTTCACAGATACGCAGTATTTT. Translation: CAISEKFTDTQYF.

This clonotype was seen only a few times. The genes are TRBV12-3 or TRBV12-4 and TRBJ2-2; TRBD1 is a possible D gene (6 bases). The V and J ends lost 7 bases and 0 bases respectively, with 15 bases between them. The CDR3 spans 16 residues. The CDR3 protein is CASNSDSPTNTGELFF. CDR3 nucleotide sequence: TGTGCCAGCAACTCGGACAGTCCCACGAACACCGGGGAGCTGTTTTTT.

This chain connects TRBV18 to TRBJ1-1; D is ambiguous. The germline V gene has CDR1 KGHSH and CDR2 LQKENI. V was trimmed by 2 bases and J by 2 bases, leaving 6 bases between them. The CDR3 covers 13 residues. As DNA, the CDR3 is TGTGCCAGCTCACCAAATACCAACACTGAAGCTTTCTTT. It encodes CASSPNTNTEAFF. Looking up the rest from reference TRBV18 and TRBJ1-1 gives the full variable domain: NAGVMQNPRHLVRRRGQEARLRCSPMKGHSHVYWYRQLPEEGLKFMVYLQKENIIDESGMPKERFSAEFPKEGPSILRIQQVVRGDSAAYFCASSPNTNTEAFFGQGTRLTVV.

The chain has TRBV20-1 and TRBJ2-7; D is ambiguous. The germline gives CDR1 DFQATT, CDR2 SNEGSKA (reference sequence). Between the trimmed V and J ends, which lost 4 bases and 3 bases, there was a span of 13 bases. The CDR3 is made up of 13 amino acids. CDR3 sequence reads: CSAMAHANYEQYF. The CDR3 DNA is TGCAGTGCTATGGCGCACGCGAACTACGAGCAGTACTTC.

This clonotype was recorded once. The chain carries TRBV7-9 and TRBJ1-2, with 7 positions matching TRBD1. The V gene's germline CDR1 is SEHNR and CDR2 FQNEAQ (reference sequence). The junction had 5 bases not matched to a gene; V was cut back by 1 base and J by 6 bases. The length of the CDR3 is 14 residues. The CDR3 is CASSLERGRDGYTF. DNA for the CDR3: TGTGCCAGCAGCTTAGAAAGGGGGCGAGATGGCTACACCTTC.

The J gene is TRBJ1-2, the V gene TRBV5-1, with D tentatively TRBD1 (5 bases). The CDR3 sequence is 15 residues long. Trimming cost V 4 bases and J 2 bases, with 15 bases left between them. The germline V gene has CDR1 SGHRS and CDR2 YFSETQ. The CDR3 DNA is TGCGCCAGCAGCCCCTCGGCGGGGACCAACTATGGCTACACCTTC. Its protein is CASSPSAGTNYGYTF.

The chain couples TRBV25-1 to TRBJ1-6; 10 nucleotides align to TRBD1. Germline CDR1 MGHDK, CDR2 SYGVNS. The CDR3 covers 17 residues. With V trimmed by 4 bases and J by 2 bases, 5 bases remained unmatched. CDR3 sequence: CASSGIDRGPYNSPLHF. The CDR3 DNA reads TGTGCCAGCAGTGGGATCGACAGGGGGCCCTATAATTCACCCCTCCACTTT.

This clonotype came up a few times. The chain joins TRBV5-1 to TRBJ1-6; the D is unclear. CDR1 and CDR2 (germline): SGHRS, YFSETQ. CDR3 length: 13 residues. The V end lost 4 bases, the J end lost 7 bases, and 9 bases lay between the germline ends. CDR3 in DNA: TGCGCCAGCAGCGTATACATGAATTCACCCCTCCACTTT. Encoded protein: CASSVYMNSPLHF.

This sequence joins TRBV28 and TRBJ2-7, with D perhaps TRBD2 (5 bases). Trimming took off 11 bases at V and 3 bases at J, with 14 bases between the two ends. The CDR3 extends over 12 amino acids. Germline V gene lookup returns CDR1 MDHEN and CDR2 SYDVKM. The CDR3 bases are TGTGCCGTAGGACTGGGATTCTACGAGCAGTACTTC. This encodes CAVGLGFYEQYF.

The gene calls are TRBV5-1 and TRBJ2-1; 10 nucleotides align to TRBD1. The length of the CDR3 is 11 residues. CDR1 SGHRS and CDR2 YFSETQ come from the germline V gene. V trimming: 5 bases; J trimming: 14 bases; junction bases outside the gene matches: 4. The CDR3 protein is CASRAGTGEFF. The CDR3 bases are TGCGCCAGCAGGGCTGGGACAGGGGAGTTCTTC.

This sequence joins TRBV20-1 and TRBJ1-1; 7 bases match TRBD1. The CDR3 covers 13 residues. After removal of 4 bases from V and 5 bases from J, the junction contained 7 bases not matched to a gene. Germline V gene data show CDR1 as DFQATT and CDR2 as SNEGSKA (reference sequence). CDR3 nucleotides: TGCAGTGCTACAAGACAGGGAGGGACTGAAGCTTTCTTT. This sequence encodes CSATRQGGTEAFF.

The CDR3 reads CASSLSEGKNTEAFF. The CDR3 DNA reads as TGCGCCAGCAGCTTGTCAGAGGGCAAGAACACTGAAGCTTTCTTT. The rearrangement links TRBV5-1 to TRBJ1-1; D unclear. Germline V gene sequence: CDR1 SGHRS, CDR2 YFSETQ. The CDR3 is made up of 15 amino acids. The V and J ends lost 1 base and 1 base respectively, with 11 bases between them.

The rearrangement joins TRBV7-2 to TRBJ1-2; D ambiguous. Germline CDR1 reads SGHTA; CDR2 reads FQGNSA. Trimming took 3 bases from V and 2 from J, leaving 4 bases between them. The CDR3 is made up of 12 amino acids. CDR3 bases: TGTGCCAGCAGCTTCGGGAACTATGGCTACACCTTC. Encoded protein: CASSFGNYGYTF.

The rearrangement links TRBV7-2 to TRBJ1-2, with D possibly matching TRBD1 (6 bases). The germline V gene has CDR1 SGHTA and CDR2 FQGNSA. V was shortened by 5 bases and J by 6 bases, with 19 bases between the two germline ends. CDR3 size: 15 residues. DNA for the CDR3: TGTGCCAGCAGCCCTCCCCACAGGGAGCTCCATGGCTACACCTTC. It specifies CASSPPHRELHGYTF. The full variable domain, its missing parts supplied by reference TRBV7-2 and TRBJ1-2, is GAGVSQSPSNKVTEKGKDVELRCDPISGHTALYWYRQSLGQGLEFLIYFQGNSAPDKSGLPSDRFSAERTGGSVSTLTIQRTQQEDSAVYLCASSPPHRELHGYTFGSGTRLTVV.

This clonotype turned up a few times. The gene calls are TRBV6-6 and TRBJ1-5; D is undetermined. From germline, CDR1 is MNHNY and CDR2 SVGAGI (reference sequence). This CDR3 spans 17 amino acids. Trimming removed 0 bases from V and 4 bases from J, with 16 bases in between. The DNA of the CDR3 is TGTGCCAGCAGTTACTCTGGGCGGGCCCAAGGAAATCAGCCCCAGCATTTT. Protein: CASSYSGRAQGNQPQHF.

This rearrangement joins TRBV3-1 to TRBJ2-1; TRBD1 or TRBD2 may be the D gene (5 bases each). This CDR3 has 15 amino acids. Germline assignment: CDR1 LGHDT and CDR2 YNNKEL (reference sequence). V lost 4 bases and J 4 bases, leaving 14 bases between the germline ends. The DNA for the CDR3 is TGTGCCAGCAGCCCGGGGACGGGACCTTACAATGAGCAGTTCTTC. Its translation is CASSPGTGPYNEQFF.

The chain employs TRBV5-5 and TRBJ2-7; no reliable D call. The CDR3 covers 15 residues. Trimming removed 1 base from V and 2 bases from J, with 13 bases in between. Germline lookup yields CDR1 SGHKS and CDR2 YYEKEE (reference sequence). The CDR3 DNA follows: TGTGCCAGCAGCTTGCGACCGGCAGACCCCTACGAGCAGTACTTC. This translates into CASSLRPADPYEQYF.

The rearrangement links TRBV7-2 to TRBJ1-2, with no clear D. Trimming removed 1 base from V and 2 bases from J, with 8 bases in between. CDR1 is SGHTA and CDR2 is FQGNSA in the germline V gene. This CDR3 is 14 amino acids long. In DNA form, the CDR3 reads TGTGCCAGCAGCTTAGTTGCGATAAACTATGGCTACACCTTC. Amino acids: CASSLVAINYGYTF. The full variable domain, with the rest looked up from reference TRBV7-2 and TRBJ1-2, is GAGVSQSPSNKVTEKGKDVELRCDPISGHTALYWYRQSLGQGLEFLIYFQGNSAPDKSGLPSDRFSAERTGGSVSTLTIQRTQQEDSAVYLCASSLVAINYGYTFGSGTRLTVV.

The V and J genes are TRBV24-1 and TRBJ1-2, with 8 bases that match TRBD1. From germline, CDR1 is KGHDR and CDR2 SFDVKD. The CDR3 consists of 13 residues. The V gene end was trimmed by 6 bases and the J gene end by 4 bases; junction bases not matched to a gene: 3. CDR3 loop: CATSRDRSYGYTF. DNA for the CDR3: TGTGCCACCAGTAGGGACAGGTCCTATGGCTACACCTTC.